Below, 21 T cell receptor beta chains from the same sample are listed, as sequenced in a study of cytomegalovirus exposure and HLA in healthy donors. Sequencing used immunoSEQ multiplex PCR; TCRdb keeps in-frame clones, though not all of them. The sample holds about 130,000 clones, about 90% seen once. Sequencing was carried out using PBMCs. The receptors were sampled from a man aged 30 to 39 in good health and CMV-seronegative.

The V and J genes are TRBV11-2 and TRBJ1-6; D is unresolved. The V end lost 4 bases, the J end lost 0 bases, and 10 bases lay between the germline ends. The germline V gene encodes CDR1 SGHAT and CDR2 FQNNGV. The length of the CDR3 is 16 residues. The CDR3 loop is CASSSSEVSYNSPLHF. In nucleotides, the CDR3 is TGTGCCAGCAGCTCGTCAGAAGTCTCCTATAATTCACCCCTCCACTTT. The whole variable domain, filled in from reference TRBV11-2 and TRBJ1-6, reads EAGVAQSPRYKIIEKRQSVAFWCNPISGHATLYWYQQILGQGPKLLIQFQNNGVVDDSQLPKDRFSAERLKGVDSTLKIQPAKLEDSAVYLCASSSSEVSYNSPLHFGNGTRLTVT.

The rearrangement links TRBV19 to TRBJ2-6; tentative D call: TRBD1 (5 bases). Germline CDR1 and CDR2: LNHDA and SQIVND (reference sequence). Trimming cost V 7 bases and J 1 base, with 8 bases left between them. The CDR3 runs 14 residues. The CDR3, as DNA: TGTGCCAGTACCACAGGTTCTGGGGCCAACGTCCTGACTTTC. It is translated as CASTTGSGANVLTF.

This chain links TRBV25-1 with TRBJ2-1; D remains unclear. The V and J ends lost 5 bases and 8 bases respectively, with 19 bases between them. CDR1 and CDR2 (germline): MGHDK, SYGVNS. This CDR3 is 15 amino acids long. CDR3 residues: CASSPVTRLTDEQFF. CDR3 nucleotides: TGTGCCAGCAGTCCAGTGACTCGTTTAACGGATGAGCAGTTCTTC.

This rearrangement joins TRBV28 to TRBJ2-5; 7 bases are a match to TRBD1. The J segment lost 5 bases and the V segment lost 2 bases, leaving 8 bases of the junction unmatched. The CDR3 sequence is 15 residues long. From germline, CDR1 is MDHEN and CDR2 SYDVKM. For the CDR3, the DNA is TGTGCCAGCAGTTTAGACCGACAGGGTGGGGAGACCCAGTACTTC. It is translated as CASSLDRQGGETQYF.

The chain carries TRBV6-5 and TRBJ2-1; D gene unclear. This CDR3 comprises 13 residues. Germline values: CDR1 MNHEY, CDR2 SVGAGI. V lost 10 bases to trimming and J lost 8 bases, with 18 bases between them. CDR3 in amino acids: CATSVWSHDEQFF. CDR3 nucleotide sequence: TGTGCCACCTCAGTCTGGAGTCACGATGAGCAGTTCTTC.

The chain is built from TRBV2 and TRBJ1-2; TRBD1 agrees at 9 bases. V lost 7 bases to trimming and J lost 2 bases; unmatched junction nucleotides: 11. Germline CDR1 is SNHLY and CDR2 is FYNNEI. CDR3 length: 16 amino acids. CDR3 sequence (DNA): TGTGCCAGCAAGTTATCCCCCGGGACAGGGAACTATGGCTACACCTTC. This gives the protein CASKLSPGTGNYGYTF.

This clone occurred once. The V and J genes are TRBV28 and TRBJ2-7, with D possibly being TRBD2 (7 bases). The CDR3 covers 15 residues. Germline lookup yields CDR1 MDHEN and CDR2 SYDVKM. Trimming stripped 6 bases from V and 5 bases from J, with 20 bases between. CDR3 in amino acids: CASRAGGGGQDEQYF. In DNA form, the CDR3 reads TGTGCCAGCAGGGCCGGAGGGGGGGGGCAGGACGAGCAGTACTTC.

CDR3 nucleotide sequence: TGTGCCAGCAGTCCCCCAAGAGGCCCAGATACGCAGTATTTT. Translated, it gives CASSPPRGPDTQYF. The rearrangement links TRBV27 to TRBJ2-3; no clear D. The CDR3 runs 14 residues. Between the trimmed V and J ends, which lost 5 bases and 4 bases, there was a span of 13 bases. Germline V CDR1 and CDR2: MNHEY, SMNVEV (reference sequence).

The rearrangement joins TRBV18 to TRBJ1-2, with D uncertain. Looked up from germline, CDR1 is KGHSH and CDR2 is LQKENI. V gave up 2 bases and J gave up 8 bases, with 15 bases separating them. This CDR3 is 14 amino acids long. Written as DNA, the CDR3 is TGTGCCAGCTCACCATTAGCGGGAAGCGGGGGCTACACCTTC. It is translated as CASSPLAGSGGYTF.

V gene TRBV4-1 combines with J gene TRBJ1-4, with 10 bases identical to TRBD1. This CDR3 region has 16 residues. Germline assignment: CDR1 MGHRA and CDR2 YSYEKL. Trimming cost V 5 bases and J 3 bases; bases outside gene matches: 6. The DNA of the CDR3 is TGCGCCAGCAGCAGGGACAGGGGAACGCCTAATGAAAAACTGTTTTTT. This sequence encodes CASSRDRGTPNEKLFF.

This clone is a singleton in its sample. The chain uses TRBV11-2 and TRBJ2-7, with D unclear. The germline V gene has CDR1 SGHAT and CDR2 FQNNGV. Trimming stripped 3 bases from V and 2 bases from J, with 5 bases between. This CDR3 contains 12 residues. The CDR3 nucleotides are TGTGCCAGCAGCTTGCAGACCTACGAGCAGTACTTC. Amino acids: CASSLQTYEQYF.

This clone appeared a few times. The rearrangement uses TRBV28 and TRBJ1-5, with a weak D call TRBD1 (5 bases). Per the germline V gene, CDR1 is MDHEN and CDR2 is SYDVKM. Trimming left V 3 bases short and J 3 bases short, with 18 bases between. CDR3 length equals 17 residues. The CDR3 region is CASSLAGLRGSNQPQHF. The CDR3 DNA sequence: TGTGCCAGCAGTTTGGCTGGTCTCCGGGGGTCCAATCAGCCCCAGCATTTT.

This clone was seen a handful of times. The V call is TRBV25-1, the J call TRBJ1-2; no definite D call. The CDR3 length is 13 residues. Trimming took 1 base from V and 4 from J, leaving 7 bases between them. From germline, CDR1 is MGHDK and CDR2 SYGVNS. DNA of the CDR3: TGTGCCAGCAGTGAATCAGTGCCCTATGGCTACACCTTC. Its protein is CASSESVPYGYTF.

The chain uses TRBV7-9 and TRBJ2-5; no clear D gene. The V gene lost 4 bases and the J gene lost 1 base, with 13 bases spanning the gap. This CDR3 is built from 15 residues. Germline V gives CDR1 SEHNR, CDR2 FQNEAQ (reference sequence). Here the CDR3 reads CASSSTLPGQETQYF. The CDR3 DNA reads TGTGCCAGCAGCTCCACTTTGCCGGGCCAAGAGACCCAGTACTTC.

The chain links TRBV4-1 to TRBJ1-2; the D gene is possibly TRBD1 (6 bases). Germline V gene data show CDR1 as MGHRA and CDR2 as YSYEKL. The CDR3 runs 17 residues. V was shortened by 4 bases and J by 2 bases, with 20 bases between the two germline ends. The CDR3 protein is CASSPEGGFGRNYGYTF. The CDR3 DNA follows: TGCGCCAGCAGCCCCGAGGGGGGGTTCGGGCGAAACTATGGCTACACCTTC.

The V call is TRBV9, the J call TRBJ2-2; TRBD1 agrees at 7 bases. This CDR3 is built from 16 residues. Germline-derived CDR1 and CDR2 are SGDLS and YYNGEE. V trimming: 0 bases; J trimming: 1 base; junction bases outside the gene matches: 3. CDR3 bases: TGTGCCAGCAGCGTAGGCAGGACAGGGAACACCGGGGAGCTGTTTTTT. This codes for CASSVGRTGNTGELFF.

The chain has TRBV9 and TRBJ2-7; 9 bases are a match to TRBD1. V shed 0 bases, J shed 5 bases, and the junction held 3 bases outside the gene matches. Germline loops: CDR1 SGDLS, CDR2 YYNGEE. The CDR3 length is 14 residues. CDR3 sequence (DNA): TGTGCCAGCAGCGTAGGGACAGGGGATAACGAGCAGTACTTC. Translation: CASSVGTGDNEQYF. Drawing the rest from reference TRBV9 and TRBJ2-7, the complete variable domain is DSGVTQTPKHLITATGQRVTLRCSPRSGDLSVYWYQQSLDQGLQFLIQYYNGEERAKGNILERFSAQQFPDLHSELNLSSLELGDSALYFCASSVGTGDNEQYFGPGTRLTVT.

In DNA, the CDR3 is TGTGCCAGCAGCTACGAGCGGACAGGGCGGGGTAACTATGGCTACACCTTC. Its translation: CASSYERTGRGNYGYTF. The chain has TRBV7-4 and TRBJ1-2, with 8 nucleotides matching TRBD1. Germline V gives CDR1 SGHVT, CDR2 SQSDAQ. CDR3 size: 17 residues. V shed 4 bases and J 1 base; nucleotides not matched to a gene: 11. The variable domain in full, with the rest retrieved from reference TRBV7-4 and TRBJ1-2, is GAGVSQSPRYKVAKRGRDVALRCDSISGHVTLYWYRQTLGQGSEVLTYSQSDAQRDKSGRPSGRFSAERPERSVSTLKIQRTEQGDSAVYLCASSYERTGRGNYGYTFGSGTRLTVV.

The chain carries TRBV5-5 and TRBJ1-2, with 7 bases lining up with TRBD1. Germline V CDR1 and CDR2: SGHKS, YYEKEE (reference sequence). V lost 4 bases, J lost 2 bases, and 5 bases stayed unmatched. The length of the CDR3 is 14 residues. The CDR3 bases are TGTGCCAGCAGCCAAGACAGGGCAAACTATGGCTACACCTTC. Its translation is CASSQDRANYGYTF.

The chain carries TRBV5-5 and TRBJ2-7; TRBD2 agrees at 10 bases. CDR1 is SGHKS and CDR2 is YYEKEE in the germline V gene (reference sequence). The CDR3 is 15 amino acids. V was clipped by 4 bases and J by 3 bases; unmatched bases: 7. CDR3 region: CASSRSSGGIYEQYF. CDR3 in DNA: TGTGCCAGCAGCCGGTCTAGCGGGGGTATCTACGAGCAGTACTTC.

The rearrangement joins TRBV7-8 to TRBJ1-2; D remains ambiguous. V lost 0 bases to trimming and J lost 3 bases, with 11 bases between them. Germline lookup yields CDR1 SGHVS and CDR2 FQNEAQ. The CDR3 sequence is 15 residues long. The CDR3 loop is CASSLAGGFDYGYTF. Written as DNA, the CDR3 is TGTGCCAGCAGCTTAGCCGGAGGGTTCGACTATGGCTACACCTTC.